One sample yielded the 27 T cell receptor beta chains listed below, sequenced in a study of CD8 T cells in Susac syndrome. Roughly 0.45 to 1 ug RNA was reverse transcribed with random hexamers. MiXCR, run by TCRdb on the immunoSEQ multiplex PCR reads, gives a single entry per CDR3 protein. The sample has about 120,000 distinct CDR3 sequences, about nine tenths seen once. Sequencing was carried out using CD8+ T cells from PBMCs. These receptors all stem from a human donor in good health.

This clonotype was recorded once. The CDR3 is CASSPGQGVHEQYF. The CDR3 DNA follows: TGTGCCAGCAGTCCGGGACAGGGCGTCCACGAGCAGTACTTC. This chain links TRBV6-5 with TRBJ2-7, with TRBD1 identical over 9 bases. Germline CDR1 reads MNHEY; CDR2 reads SVGAGI. The CDR3 runs 14 residues. V lost 5 bases and J lost 5; bases outside the gene matches: 7.

This clonotype was counted once. V is TRBV5-1 and J is TRBJ2-2; D unclear. V shed 3 bases and J shed 0 bases, with 12 bases lying between them. The CDR3 covers 16 residues. CDR1 is SGHRS, CDR2 YFSETQ, per germline. CDR3 nucleotide sequence: TGCGCCAGCAGCTGGAGACGGACGACGAACACCGGGGAGCTGTTTTTT. It translates to CASSWRRTTNTGELFF.

CDR3 coding DNA: TGTGCCAGCAGGCCGCGAGCAGGGTTCGACACTGAAGCTTTCTTT. Its protein product is CASRPRAGFDTEAFF. This rearrangement joins TRBV5-8 to TRBJ1-1, with a possible D match to TRBD1 (5 bases). CDR3 length: 15 amino acids. V dropped 5 bases and J dropped 3 bases, with 17 bases sitting between them. Germline assignment: CDR1 SGHTS and CDR2 YDEGEE.

The CDR3 loop reads CSLAGDTEAFF. DNA of the CDR3: TGCAGCTTGGCGGGGGACACTGAAGCTTTCTTT. The V and J genes are TRBV29-1 and TRBJ1-1; tentative D call: TRBD1 (5 bases). V lost 8 bases and J lost 3, with 10 bases in between. The CDR3 loop spans 11 amino acids. CDR1 and CDR2 from the germline V gene are SQVTM and ANQGSEA.

This rearrangement joins TRBV29-1 to TRBJ2-7; tentatively, D is TRBD1 (5 bases). The CDR3 covers 12 residues. CDR1 is SQVTM, CDR2 ANQGSEA, per germline. V was clipped by 5 bases and J by 2 bases, with 10 bases between them. This CDR3 reads CSVFKGPYEQYF. CDR3 sequence (DNA): TGCAGCGTTTTTAAGGGGCCCTACGAGCAGTACTTC.

In the case of this clonotype: One junction end disagrees with the germline gene, perhaps due to a read error. V and J are TRBV5-6 and TRBJ1-3; D gene ambiguous. The CDR3 spans 12 residues. CDR1 and CDR2 (germline): SGHDT, YYEEEE. CDR3 in DNA: TGTGCCAGCAGAAGCTCTGAAAACACCATATATTTT. Its protein is CASRSSENTIYF.

The chain recombines TRBV6-2 or TRBV6-3 with TRBJ2-5, with D uncertain. Per germline, CDR1 MNHEY and CDR2 SVGEGT. Deletions cut 0 bases from V and 5 bases from J, with 13 bases between. There are 15 residues in the CDR3. In nucleotides, the CDR3 is TGTGCCAGCAGTTACTCGCGATCGCGGCGGGAGACCCAGTACTTC. Its protein product is CASSYSRSRRETQYF.

The chain uses TRBV29-1 and TRBJ2-1; D gene uncertain. From germline, CDR1 is SQVTM and CDR2 ANQGSEA. Trimming removed 7 bases at V and 6 bases at J, with 16 bases between. The CDR3 covers 13 residues. Here the CDR3 DNA reads TGCAGCGGACACCATCACCGGGCCAATGAGCAGTTCTTC. This gives the protein CSGHHHRANEQFF.

V and J are TRBV7-6 and TRBJ1-1; 7 bases map to TRBD1. Per germline, CDR1 SGHVS and CDR2 FNYEAQ. J lost 2 bases, V lost 3 bases, and 6 bases had no gene match. The CDR3 extends over 15 amino acids. CDR3 region: CASSFGRQGNTEAFF. In DNA form, the CDR3 reads TGTGCCAGCAGCTTTGGGAGACAGGGCAACACTGAAGCTTTCTTT.

The chain uses TRBV24-1 and TRBJ2-5; 9 nucleotides agree with TRBD1. From germline, CDR1 is KGHDR and CDR2 SFDVKD. The trim removed 4 bases at V and 5 bases at J, leaving 10 bases unmatched. The CDR3 is 16 amino acids. The chain's CDR3 is CATSEGGQGPHETQYF. The CDR3, as DNA: TGTGCCACCAGTGAGGGGGGACAGGGACCCCACGAGACCCAGTACTTC.

Written as DNA, the CDR3 is TGTGCCAGCAGTACGAGACAGGGAAGGACAGCTTTCTTT. Its protein is CASSTRQGRTAFF. The chain links TRBV6-2 or TRBV6-3 to TRBJ1-1, with 7 bases fitting TRBD1. This CDR3 contains 13 residues. Trimming removed 5 bases from V and 10 bases from J; junction bases left unmatched: 10. Germline V lookup: CDR1 MNHEY, CDR2 SVGEGT.

The rearrangement joins TRBV4-3 to TRBJ2-7, with 9 bases aligning to TRBD2. The CDR3 has 15 residues. Germline V gene data show CDR1 as LGHNA and CDR2 as YSLEER. V lost 4 bases to trimming and J lost 2 bases; unmatched junction nucleotides: 6. DNA of the CDR3: TGCGCCAGCAGCCCCGGACTAGCGTCCACCTACGAGCAGTACTTC. It translates to CASSPGLASTYEQYF.

In nucleotides, the CDR3 is TGTGCCAGCAGCTTAGTTTGGGACATGCTAAACACTGAAGCTTTCTTT. It codes for CASSLVWDMLNTEAFF. The rearrangement uses TRBV7-2 and TRBJ1-1; possibly TRBD1 for D (6 bases). The germline V gene has CDR1 SGHTA and CDR2 FQGNSA. V was shortened by 1 base and J by 2 bases, with 14 bases between the two germline ends. This CDR3 is 16 amino acids long.

The chain joins TRBV14 to TRBJ2-4; D is unresolved. Trimming left V 5 bases short and J 9 bases short, with 17 bases between. CDR1 and CDR2 from the germline V gene are SGHDN and FVKESK. This CDR3 has 14 amino acids. The CDR3 protein is CASSLGSQIPIQYF. In DNA form, the CDR3 reads TGTGCCAGCAGCTTGGGCTCCCAAATTCCCATTCAGTACTTC.

J is TRBJ2-7 and V is TRBV7-2; D gene unclear. Per germline, CDR1 SGHTA and CDR2 FQGNSA. The CDR3 length is 13 residues. Trimming cost V 0 bases and J 7 bases, with 10 bases left between them. The CDR3 nucleotides read TGTGCCAGCAGCTTAGCAGATCTTGGGGAGCAGTACTTC. Its translation is CASSLADLGEQYF. Looking up the rest from reference TRBV7-2 and TRBJ2-7 gives the full variable domain: GAGVSQSPSNKVTEKGKDVELRCDPISGHTALYWYRQSLGQGLEFLIYFQGNSAPDKSGLPSDRFSAERTGGSVSTLTIQRTQQEDSAVYLCASSLADLGEQYFGPGTRLTVT.

V usage is TRBV2 and J usage is TRBJ2-1, with a tentative D call TRBD2 (6 bases). Trimming stripped 6 bases from V and 1 base from J, with 10 bases between. Germline V gene lookup returns CDR1 SNHLY and CDR2 FYNNEI. This CDR3 comprises 14 residues. The CDR3 is CASRRLVSYNEQFF. The CDR3 DNA is TGTGCCAGCAGGAGACTAGTATCCTACAATGAGCAGTTCTTC.

V gene TRBV6-2 or TRBV6-3 combines with J gene TRBJ2-5; possible D gene TRBD2, 6 bases. CDR1 is MNHEY and CDR2 is SVGEGT in the germline V gene. The CDR3 covers 16 residues. V gave up 5 bases and J gave up 1 base, with 17 bases separating them. CDR3 sequence (DNA): TGTGCCAGCAGTCCCGGACTAATCGCTTCCCAAGAGACCCAGTACTTC. Encoded protein: CASSPGLIASQETQYF.

This clonotype is a singleton in its sample. This chain uses TRBV25-1 with TRBJ2-7, with D hard to call. The germline V gene encodes CDR1 MGHDK and CDR2 SYGVNS. V lost 1 base, J lost 0 bases, and 4 bases lay in between. The CDR3 runs 13 residues. The CDR3 loop is CASSEFGSYEQYF. CDR3 DNA: TGTGCCAGCAGTGAATTCGGCTCCTACGAGCAGTACTTC.

This chain connects TRBV29-1 to TRBJ2-1; D not resolved. Germline CDR1 SQVTM, CDR2 ANQGSEA. The CDR3 covers 12 residues. Trimming pared 6 bases from V and 5 bases from J, leaving 11 bases between. CDR3 loop: CSVDVRHNEQFF. The CDR3, as DNA: TGCAGCGTAGACGTTCGCCACAATGAGCAGTTCTTC.

The V gene is TRBV10-3, the J gene TRBJ2-4; D may be TRBD1 (6 bases). Per the germline V gene, CDR1 is ENHRY and CDR2 is SYGVKD. V dropped 6 bases and J dropped 1 base, with 10 bases sitting between them. The CDR3 has 14 residues. The CDR3 DNA follows: TGTGCCATCAGCACAACAGGGGCCAAAAACATTCAGTACTTC. It specifies CAISTTGAKNIQYF.

This rearrangement joins TRBV27 to TRBJ1-1; the match to TRBD1 covers 7 bases. The CDR3 loop spans 18 amino acids. The V gene's germline CDR1 is MNHEY and CDR2 SMNVEV (reference sequence). V lost 4 bases to trimming and J lost 1 base; unmatched junction nucleotides: 15. CDR3 amino acids: CASSWGQSLTRGNTEAFF. DNA of the CDR3: TGTGCCAGCAGTTGGGGACAGTCTCTCACGCGCGGGAACACTGAAGCTTTCTTT.

V and J are TRBV6-5 and TRBJ2-3, with 7 nucleotides matching TRBD2. In germline, CDR1 is MNHEY, CDR2 SVGAGI. The ends lost 0 bases at V and 4 bases at J; junction bases unmatched: 1. The CDR3 sequence is 14 residues long. CDR3 sequence reads: CASSYSREADTQYF. The CDR3 bases are TGTGCCAGCAGTTACTCCCGGGAGGCAGATACGCAGTATTTT.

This clonotype has a single count. This chain connects TRBV10-3 to TRBJ2-7; 7 nucleotides line up with TRBD2. The J segment lost 6 bases and the V segment lost 0 bases, leaving 8 bases of the junction unmatched. The CDR3 consists of 15 residues. CDR1 is ENHRY, CDR2 SYGVKD, per germline. The CDR3 protein is CAISESREGLSEQYF. The CDR3 bases are TGTGCCATCAGTGAGTCCAGGGAGGGTCTTAGCGAGCAGTACTTC.

V is TRBV30 and J is TRBJ1-5, with 7 bases matching TRBD1. Losses at the gene ends were 2 bases for V and 2 bases for J; bases not matched to a gene: 3. The CDR3 is 14 amino acids. Germline CDR1 and CDR2: GTSNPN and SVGIG (reference sequence). The CDR3 DNA reads as TGTGCCTGGAGTTCGCAGGGGGGCAATCAGCCCCAGCATTTT. Translating gives CAWSSQGGNQPQHF.

The chain couples TRBV12-3 or TRBV12-4 to TRBJ1-1; D not certain. CDR3 size: 13 residues. V lost 3 bases and J lost 4, with 9 bases in between. CDR3 residues: CASSFQGGTEAFF. The CDR3, as DNA: TGTGCCAGCAGTTTTCAAGGAGGCACTGAAGCTTTCTTT.

The CDR3 spells CSARPSGREVTGELFF. The CDR3 DNA is TGCAGTGCTAGGCCTAGCGGGAGGGAAGTCACCGGGGAGCTGTTTTTT. The gene calls are TRBV20-1 and TRBJ2-2; 12 nucleotides match TRBD2. The CDR3 loop spans 16 amino acids. V was clipped by 3 bases and J by 4 bases; unmatched bases: 6. Germline V CDR1 and CDR2: DFQATT, SNEGSKA (reference sequence).

The chain employs TRBV10-3 and TRBJ1-2; D uncertain. CDR1 is ENHRY, CDR2 SYGVKD, per germline. This CDR3 contains 15 residues. Trimming removed 4 bases at V and 0 bases at J, with 12 bases between. DNA of the CDR3: TGTGCCATCAGTGCATACAGTACCTCTAACTATGGCTACACCTTC. Protein product: CAISAYSTSNYGYTF.